This T cell receptor (beta chain) is from a study of T cell responses to AZD1222 COVID-19 vaccine. Using immunoSEQ multiplex PCR, the repertoire was profiled, and TCRdb retains in-frame clones only, with some absent. The data show roughly 150,000 clones, with roughly 90% seen just once and roughly 5.5% held by the top ten. This specimen consisted of peripheral blood, obtained on day 0 of AZD1222 vaccination. This TCR came from an adult in good health.

The DNA for the CDR3 is TGCGCCAGCAGCCAAGATGGGCGGGACACTGAAGCTTTCTTT. It specifies CASSQDGRDTEAFF. The V call is TRBV4-3, the J call TRBJ1-1; no clear D gene. Germline V gene sequence: CDR1 LGHNA, CDR2 YSLEER. The CDR3 loop spans 14 amino acids. Trimming shortened V by 0 bases and J by 3 bases, and 8 bases separated the two germline ends.